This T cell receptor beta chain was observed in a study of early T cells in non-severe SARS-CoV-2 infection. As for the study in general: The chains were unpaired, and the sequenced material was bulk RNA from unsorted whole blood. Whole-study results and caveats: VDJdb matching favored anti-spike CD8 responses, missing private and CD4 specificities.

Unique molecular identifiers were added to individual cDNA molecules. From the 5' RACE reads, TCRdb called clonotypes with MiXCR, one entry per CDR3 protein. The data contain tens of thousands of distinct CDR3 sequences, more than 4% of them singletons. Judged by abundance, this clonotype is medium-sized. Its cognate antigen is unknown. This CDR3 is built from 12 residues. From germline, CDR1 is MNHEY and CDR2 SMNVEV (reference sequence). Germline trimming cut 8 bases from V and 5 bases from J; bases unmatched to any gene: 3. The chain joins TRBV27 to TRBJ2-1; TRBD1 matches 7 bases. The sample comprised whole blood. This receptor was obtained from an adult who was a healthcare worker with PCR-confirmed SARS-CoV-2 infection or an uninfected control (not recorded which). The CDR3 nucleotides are TGTGCCAGCCGGACAGGTAACAATGAGCAGTTCTTC. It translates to CASRTGNNEQFF.